Shown below are 8 T cell receptor beta chains from a single sample sequenced in a study of early T cells in non-severe SARS-CoV-2 infection. Each CDR3 protein is one row after TCRdb ran MiXCR on the 5' RACE reads. The sample has some 20,000 distinct CDR3 sequences, roughly 5% seen once; the top ten hold more than 6%. Material: whole blood. Receptor source: an adult who was a healthcare worker with PCR-confirmed SARS-CoV-2 infection or an uninfected control (not recorded which).

This clonotype has ten or more counts. V usage is TRBV7-2 and J usage is TRBJ1-6; D is ambiguous. CDR1 SGHTA and CDR2 FQGNSA come from the germline V gene. This CDR3 is 15 amino acids long. With 5 bases removed from V and 7 bases from J, the gap between germline ends came to 15 bases. CDR3 sequence reads: CASSPGRVRNSPLHF. The DNA of the CDR3 is TGTGCCAGCAGCCCTGGTCGGGTCCGGAATTCACCCCTCCACTTT.

Within the sample, this clonotype is medium-sized. V and J are TRBV7-8 and TRBJ2-1; 15 bases line up with TRBD2. V was pared by 5 bases and J by 1 base, with 3 bases of the junction left unmatched. The CDR3 has 17 residues. Germline V lookup: CDR1 SGHVS, CDR2 FQNEAQ. Written as DNA, the CDR3 is TGTGCCAGCAGCCCTGGACTAGCGGGGGGGTCCTACAATGAGCAGTTCTTC. This codes for CASSPGLAGGSYNEQFF. Based on the CDR3 plus reference TRBV7-8 and TRBJ2-1, the full variable domain is GAGVSQSPRYKVAKRGQDVALRCDPISGHVSLFWYQQALGQGPEFLTYFQNEAQLDKSGLPSDRFFAERPEGSVSTLKIQRTQQEDSAVYLCASSPGLAGGSYNEQFFGPGTRLTVL.

Many counts were recorded for this clonotype. The V gene is TRBV6-5, the J gene TRBJ2-1; the D is unclear. The V end lost 1 base, the J end lost 7 bases, and 14 bases lay between the germline ends. The CDR3 extends over 15 amino acids. Per germline, CDR1 MNHEY and CDR2 SVGAGI. CDR3 nucleotide sequence: TGTGCCAGCAGTTACTATCGACTCTCCTTAAATGAGCAGTTCTTC. Its translation: CASSYYRLSLNEQFF.

This clonotype was found a few times. This CDR3 is CASSLSGAGTDTQYF. The CDR3 DNA reads TGTGCCAGCAGTTTATCGGGAGCGGGAACAGATACGCAGTATTTT. The rearrangement links TRBV27 to TRBJ2-3, with TRBD2 matching 7 bases. With V trimmed by 0 bases and J by 3 bases, 3 bases remained unmatched. Germline assignment: CDR1 MNHEY and CDR2 SMNVEV (reference sequence). This CDR3 has 15 residues.

This clonotype was seen repeatedly, ten times or more. J is TRBJ2-1 and V is TRBV11-2, with 12 bases that match TRBD1. Germline CDR1 and CDR2: SGHAT and FQNNGV. The CDR3 is 17 amino acids. V shed 5 bases, J shed 5 bases, and the junction held 10 bases outside the gene matches. The CDR3 reads CASSPPGTGGSNNEQFF. For the CDR3, the DNA is TGTGCCAGCAGCCCCCCTGGGACAGGGGGCAGTAACAATGAGCAGTTCTTC.

In this sample, this clonotype turned up a few times. The chain has TRBV11-2 and TRBJ2-3, with 11 bases matching TRBD2. Germline-derived CDR1 and CDR2 are SGHAT and FQNNGV. This CDR3 spans 15 amino acids. V gave up 8 bases and J gave up 4 bases; unmatched junction bases: 8. CDR3 sequence (DNA): TGTGCCAGCGGACTACTAGCGGGAGTAGCAGATACGCAGTATTTT. Translating it yields CASGLLAGVADTQYF.

This clonotype was observed a handful of times. The rearrangement joins TRBV9 to TRBJ2-1; TRBD2 aligns across 8 bases. In germline, CDR1 is SGDLS, CDR2 YYNGEE. V lost 3 bases to trimming and J lost 3 bases; unmatched junction nucleotides: 8. CDR3 size: 16 residues. The DNA for the CDR3 is TGTGCCAGCAGCGCAAGACTAGCGCCTGTCTACAATGAGCAGTTCTTC. Translating gives CASSARLAPVYNEQFF.

This clonotype was recorded at least ten times. The V and J genes are TRBV7-2 and TRBJ2-3; weak D call: TRBD2 (6 bases). CDR1 is SGHTA, CDR2 FQGNSA, per germline. The V and J ends lost 3 bases and 6 bases respectively, with 13 bases between them. The CDR3 runs to 14 residues. CDR3 bases: TGTGCCAGCAGCTTTAGGGACTTAACCGATACGCAGTATTTT. It codes for CASSFRDLTDTQYF. Full variable domain (missing parts from reference TRBV7-2 and TRBJ2-3): GAGVSQSPSNKVTEKGKDVELRCDPISGHTALYWYRQSLGQGLEFLIYFQGNSAPDKSGLPSDRFSAERTGGSVSTLTIQRTQQEDSAVYLCASSFRDLTDTQYFGPGTRLTVL.